This T cell receptor beta chain was recovered during a study of cytomegalovirus exposure and HLA in healthy donors. On the study more broadly: Around 85 million unique TCR sequences came from HLA-typed donors in an early release.

Use of 60 Vbeta and 13 Jbeta primers characterized the PCR. The assay was immunoSEQ multiplex PCR, and TCRdb's table has in-frame clones only and misses some. This table holds over 65,000 clones, around 80% found once. In the case of this clone: The antigen remains unidentified. The sample carries other DNA sequences with the same CDR3.

Germline loops: CDR1 SGDLS, CDR2 YYNGEE. The CDR3 contains 15 residues. Trimming left V 2 bases short and J 1 base short, with 12 bases between. Study conclusions and caveats: It was assumed in the presence/absence analyses that sequencing depth was roughly uniform across donors. Owing to their indistinguishability, certain V segments, notably TRBV6-2 and TRBV6-3, were excluded. A later analysis linked a missense variant in DCLRE1C to the trimming of TCR beta V and J genes.

The chain has TRBV9 and TRBJ1-1; unclear D gene. Sequenced: PBMCs. The receptor was derived from a woman aged 25-40 years in good health and CMV-seropositive. CDR3 in DNA: TGTGCCAGCAGCGTGGGGAGTTTGGGGAACACTGAAGCTTTCTTT. Amino acids: CASSVGSLGNTEAFF.